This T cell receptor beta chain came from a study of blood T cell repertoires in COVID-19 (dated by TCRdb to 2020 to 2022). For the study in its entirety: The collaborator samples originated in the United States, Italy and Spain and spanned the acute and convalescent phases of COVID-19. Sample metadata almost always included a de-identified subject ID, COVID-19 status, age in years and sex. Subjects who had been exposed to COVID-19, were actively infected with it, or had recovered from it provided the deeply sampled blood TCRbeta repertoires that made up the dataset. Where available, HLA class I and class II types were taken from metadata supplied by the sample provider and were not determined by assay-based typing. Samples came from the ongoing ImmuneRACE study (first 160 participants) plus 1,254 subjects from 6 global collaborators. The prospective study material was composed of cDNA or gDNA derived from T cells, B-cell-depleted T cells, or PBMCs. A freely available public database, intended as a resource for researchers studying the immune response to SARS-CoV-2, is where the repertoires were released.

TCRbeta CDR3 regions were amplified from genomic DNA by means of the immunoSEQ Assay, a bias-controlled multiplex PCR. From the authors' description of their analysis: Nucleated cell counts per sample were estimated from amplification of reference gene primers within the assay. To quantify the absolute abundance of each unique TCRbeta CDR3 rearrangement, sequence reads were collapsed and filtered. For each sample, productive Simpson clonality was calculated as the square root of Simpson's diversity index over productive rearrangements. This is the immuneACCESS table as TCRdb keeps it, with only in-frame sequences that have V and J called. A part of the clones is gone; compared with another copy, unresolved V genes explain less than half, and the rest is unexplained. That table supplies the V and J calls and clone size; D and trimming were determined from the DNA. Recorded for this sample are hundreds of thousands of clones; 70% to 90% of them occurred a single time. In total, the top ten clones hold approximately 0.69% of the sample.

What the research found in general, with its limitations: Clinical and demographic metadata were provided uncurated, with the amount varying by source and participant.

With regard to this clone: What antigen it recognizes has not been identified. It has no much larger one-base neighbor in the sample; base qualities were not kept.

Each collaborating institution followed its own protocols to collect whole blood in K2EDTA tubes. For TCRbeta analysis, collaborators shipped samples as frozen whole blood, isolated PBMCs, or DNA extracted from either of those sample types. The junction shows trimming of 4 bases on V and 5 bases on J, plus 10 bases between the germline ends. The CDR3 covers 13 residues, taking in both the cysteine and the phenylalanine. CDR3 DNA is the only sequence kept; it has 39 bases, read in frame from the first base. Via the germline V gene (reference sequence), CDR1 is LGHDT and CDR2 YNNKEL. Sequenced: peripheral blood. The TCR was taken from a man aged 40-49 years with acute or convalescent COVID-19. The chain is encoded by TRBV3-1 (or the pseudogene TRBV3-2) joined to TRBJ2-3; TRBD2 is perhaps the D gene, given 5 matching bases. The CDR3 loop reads CASSPWTGDTQYF. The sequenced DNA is TGTGCCAGCAGCCCCTGGACTGGAGATACGCAGTATTTT.